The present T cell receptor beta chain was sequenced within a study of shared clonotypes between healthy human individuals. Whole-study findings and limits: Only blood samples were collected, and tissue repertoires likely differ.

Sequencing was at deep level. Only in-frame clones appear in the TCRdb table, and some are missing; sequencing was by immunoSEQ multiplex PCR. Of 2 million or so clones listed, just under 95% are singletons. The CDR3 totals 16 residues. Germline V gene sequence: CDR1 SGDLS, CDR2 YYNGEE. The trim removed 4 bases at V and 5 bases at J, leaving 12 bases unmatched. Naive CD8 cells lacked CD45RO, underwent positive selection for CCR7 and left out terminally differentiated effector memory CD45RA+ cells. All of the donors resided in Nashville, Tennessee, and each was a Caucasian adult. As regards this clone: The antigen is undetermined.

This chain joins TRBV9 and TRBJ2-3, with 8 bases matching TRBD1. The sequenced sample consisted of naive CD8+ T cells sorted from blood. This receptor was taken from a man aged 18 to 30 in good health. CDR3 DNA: TGTGCCAGCAGCCCGGAGGCAGGGGGCTTGGAAGATACGCAGTATTTT. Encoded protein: CASSPEAGGLEDTQYF. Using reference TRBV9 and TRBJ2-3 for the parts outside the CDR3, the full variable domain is DSGVTQTPKHLITATGQRVTLRCSPRSGDLSVYWYQQSLDQGLQFLIQYYNGEERAKGNILERFSAQQFPDLHSELNLSSLELGDSALYFCASSPEAGGLEDTQYFGPGTRLTVL.